This is a list of T cell receptor beta chains from one sample in a study of cytomegalovirus exposure and HLA in healthy donors. Sequencing used immunoSEQ multiplex PCR; TCRdb keeps in-frame clones, though not all of them. The sample records around 120,000 clones, less than 85% being singletons. Specimen: PBMCs. These TCRs come from a man aged 45-60 years in good health and CMV-seropositive. CDR3s leave out the opening cysteine and the closing phenylalanine or tryptophan. The order of the fields is V gene, D gene, J gene, CDR3 protein. The D gene is left open where the match is weak.

>TRBV7-9|NA|TRBJ1-1
ASSEPGSPEAF
>TRBV18|NA|TRBJ2-3
ASSPTPRGERPDTQY
>TRBV5-1|TRBD1|TRBJ2-6
ASSRPGDPGQLGSGANVLT
>TRBV27|TRBD1|TRBJ2-7
ASSQGQNYEQY
>TRBV27|NA|TRBJ2-1
ASSLSPGSSYNEQF
>TRBV7-9|TRBD1|TRBJ2-7
ASSLVPTGGPHEQY
>TRBV2|TRBD1|TRBJ1-6
ASSERQGSYNSPLH
>TRBV13|NA|TRBJ1-5
ASSLRRAEPQH
>TRBV7-9|NA|TRBJ2-1
ASSLLAASSYNEQF
>TRBV27|NA|TRBJ2-7
ASSKRGGYEQY
>TRBV12-5|TRBD2|TRBJ2-3
ASGLSGWTSGRQVDTQY
>TRBV7-9|TRBD2|TRBJ2-7
ASSKSGTSGGVEQY
>TRBV5-4|TRBD1|TRBJ1-4
ASSSRDRGLNEKLF
>TRBV5-1|TRBD1|TRBJ2-7
ASSSGQPYSYEQY
>TRBV27|TRBD1|TRBJ2-2
ASSLSQGAAGELF
>TRBV7-9|TRBD1|TRBJ1-2
ASSPPPGTGGHYGYT
>TRBV18|TRBD2|TRBJ2-3
ASSPILAGGSDTQY
>TRBV6-5|NA|TRBJ1-1
ASSYSTNAKTEAF
>TRBV5-6|NA|TRBJ2-3
ASSWRRGADTQY
>TRBV20-1|TRBD1|NA
SPGQGYEQY
>TRBV4-3|TRBD1|TRBJ1-2
ASSQISLGEDRATFYVYT
>TRBV15|TRBD1|TRBJ1-2
ATSREDRGDYGYT
>TRBV28|TRBD1|TRBJ2-7
ASRLQGMVGEQY
>TRBV6-1|TRBD2|TRBJ2-3
ASSELPPGGLADTQY
>TRBV18|TRBD2|TRBJ2-3
ASSPGGLSTDTQY
>TRBV28|TRBD2|TRBJ2-5
ASSLGAGGPGTQY
>TRBV4-1|TRBD2|TRBJ2-5
ASSPVLRGSETQY
>TRBV6-6|TRBD1|TRBJ2-3
ASKDQGAIDTQY
>TRBV7-9|TRBD1|TRBJ2-3
ASSPGQVTDTQY